The 17 T cell receptor beta chains reported below all come from one sample, sequenced in a study of blood T cell repertoires in COVID-19. Profiling relied on immunoSEQ multiplex PCR, and the TCRdb table lists in-frame clones only, not all of them. The profile covers 95,000 or so clones, with about four fifths appearing a single time and over 15% taken by the ten largest. Sequencing input: peripheral blood. The receptors derive from a woman older than 75 with active or convalescent COVID-19.

About this clone: The junction differs from germline at one of its ends, possibly a read error. The CDR3 loop reads CAGSIRASGATGELFF. DNA for the CDR3: TGTGCCGGTAGTATTCGGGCTAGCGGAGCCACCGGGGAGCTGTTTTTT. The chain employs TRBV19 and TRBJ2-2; 7 bases align to TRBD2. Germline assignment: CDR1 LNHDA and CDR2 SQIVND (reference sequence). The CDR3 is 16 amino acids.

CDR3 residues: CATSRSARGLGTGELFF. In DNA form, the CDR3 reads TGTGCCACCAGCAGATCCGCCAGGGGGCTAGGCACCGGGGAGCTGTTTTTT. This chain uses TRBV15 with TRBJ2-2; 8 nucleotides align to TRBD1. Germline assignment: CDR1 LNHNV and CDR2 YYDKDF (reference sequence). Trimming took 2 bases from V and 4 from J; bases not matched to a gene: 9. The CDR3 extends over 17 amino acids.

The chain uses TRBV9 and TRBJ2-4; the D is unclear. Between the trimmed V and J ends, which lost 0 bases and 0 bases, there was a span of 4 bases. CDR3 size: 14 residues. In germline, CDR1 is SGDLS, CDR2 YYNGEE. The DNA for the CDR3 is TGTGCCAGCAGCGTAGGTATAGCCAAAAACATTCAGTACTTC. It encodes CASSVGIAKNIQYF.

V usage is TRBV13 and J usage is TRBJ1-1, with no clear D. CDR1 and CDR2 from the germline V gene are PRHDT and FYEKMQ (reference sequence). V was clipped by 0 bases and J by 7 bases, with 9 bases between them. The CDR3 loop spans 13 amino acids. The CDR3 DNA reads TGTGCCAGCAGCTTAGGCTGGGCGTATGAAGCTTTCTTT. It codes for CASSLGWAYEAFF. Variable domain in full (rest from reference TRBV13 and TRBJ1-1): AAGVIQSPRHLIKEKRETATLKCYPIPRHDTVYWYQQGPGQDPQFLISFYEKMQSDKGSIPDRFSAQQFSDYHSELNMSSLELGDSALYFCASSLGWAYEAFFGQGTRLTVV.

The chain links TRBV28 to TRBJ1-1, with 11 nucleotides matching TRBD1. CDR3 length: 16 amino acids. After removal of 6 bases from V and 0 bases from J, the junction contained 6 bases not matched to a gene. Germline values: CDR1 MDHEN, CDR2 SYDVKM. The CDR3, as DNA: TGTGCCAGCAGGTCGGACAGGGGGCTAGTGAACACTGAAGCTTTCTTT. Translated, it gives CASRSDRGLVNTEAFF.

This clone appeared once. One junction end disagrees with the germline gene, perhaps due to a read error. V is TRBV5-1 and J is TRBJ2-2; the match to TRBD1 covers 12 bases. Germline loops: CDR1 SGHRS, CDR2 YFSETQ. The CDR3 runs 16 residues. CDR3 sequence (DNA): TGTGCCAGCAGCTTTTGGGGACAGGGGGCCACCGGGGAGCTGTTTTTT. Translated, it gives CASSFWGQGATGELFF. Full variable domain (remainder filled in from reference TRBV5-1 and TRBJ2-2): KAGVTQTPRYLIKTRGQQVTLSCSPISGHRSVSWYQQTPGQGLQFLFEYFSETQRNKGNFPGRFSGRQFSNSRSEMNVSTLELGDSALYLCASSFWGQGATGELFFGEGSRLTVL.

This sequence joins TRBV5-1 and TRBJ2-1; TRBD1 agrees at 7 bases. This CDR3 contains 15 residues. CDR1 and CDR2 from the germline V gene are SGHRS and YFSETQ. V gave up 2 bases and J gave up 0 bases; unmatched junction bases: 2. The DNA for the CDR3 is TGCGCCAGCAGCTTACAGGGGAACTCCTACAATGAGCAGTTCTTC. It encodes CASSLQGNSYNEQFF.

This clone was observed a single time. The chain is built from TRBV5-1 and TRBJ2-7; maybe TRBD1 (6 bases). This CDR3 contains 15 residues. CDR1 is SGHRS and CDR2 is YFSETQ in the germline V gene. The V end lost 0 bases, the J end lost 2 bases, and 12 bases lay between the germline ends. The CDR3 is CASSLEGQGTYEQYF. CDR3 sequence (DNA): TGCGCCAGCAGCTTGGAGGGGCAGGGGACCTACGAGCAGTACTTC.

This clone showed up just a few times. This rearrangement joins TRBV24-1 to TRBJ2-3; possible D gene TRBD1, 5 bases. Germline V gene sequence: CDR1 KGHDR, CDR2 SFDVKD. CDR3 length: 11 amino acids. The V end was cut by 10 bases, the J end by 6 bases, with 10 bases between. CDR3 residues: CATQSGDTQYF. CDR3 coding DNA: TGTGCCACTCAATCAGGGGATACGCAGTATTTT.

The rearrangement links TRBV29-1 to TRBJ2-3, with a tentative D call TRBD1 (5 bases). The CDR3 spans 14 residues. Deletions cut 0 bases from V and 6 bases from J, with 13 bases between. Germline CDR1 reads SQVTM; CDR2 reads ANQGSEA. CDR3 sequence: CSVEDGARADTQYF. The CDR3 nucleotides read TGCAGCGTTGAAGATGGGGCCCGGGCGGATACGCAGTATTTT.

V gene TRBV28 combines with J gene TRBJ2-7, with 11 positions matching TRBD2. This CDR3 comprises 15 residues. V shed 5 bases, J shed 2 bases, and the junction held 5 bases outside the gene matches. Germline CDR1 MDHEN, CDR2 SYDVKM. The CDR3 bases are TGTGCCAGCAGTCCGGGGACTAGCGGCCCCTACGAGCAGTACTTC. It specifies CASSPGTSGPYEQYF.

The chain joins TRBV27 to TRBJ2-1; 9 nucleotides align to TRBD2. This CDR3 spans 16 amino acids. Germline loops: CDR1 MNHEY, CDR2 SMNVEV (reference sequence). V shed 3 bases, J shed 6 bases, and the junction held 9 bases outside the gene matches. Here the CDR3 DNA reads TGTGCCAGCAGTTTCTCGGGGCGGGAGGGCCGCAATGAGCAGTTCTTC. It codes for CASSFSGREGRNEQFF.

The rearrangement links TRBV6-5 to TRBJ2-1, with 10 bases lining up with TRBD1. Germline CDR1 and CDR2: MNHEY and SVGAGI. V dropped 2 bases and J dropped 9; count of bases not matched to a gene: 10. The CDR3 is 16 residues long. DNA of the CDR3: TGTGCCAGCAGTTACCTCTGGACAGGGGGAGCGGGTGAGCAGTTCTTC. Its protein product is CASSYLWTGGAGEQFF.

This clone was detected once. V is TRBV5-6 and J is TRBJ1-5; TRBD1 matches at 9 bases. V lost 4 bases and J lost 7; bases outside the gene matches: 9. The CDR3 covers 15 residues. CDR1 and CDR2 (germline): SGHDT, YYEEEE. This CDR3 reads CASSHVGDRDQPQHF. In nucleotides, the CDR3 is TGTGCCAGCAGCCACGTGGGGGACAGGGACCAGCCCCAGCATTTT. Full variable domain (remainder filled in from reference TRBV5-6 and TRBJ1-5): DAGVTQSPTHLIKTRGQQVTLRCSPKSGHDTVSWYQQALGQGPQFIFQYYEEEERQRGNFPDRFSGHQFPNYSSELNVNALLLGDSALYLCASSHVGDRDQPQHFGDGTRLSIL.

The chain employs TRBV9 and TRBJ2-1, with 9 bases identical to TRBD2. The CDR3 length is 16 residues. The V segment lost 0 bases and the J segment 7 bases; nucleotides outside the gene matches: 8. Germline V CDR1 and CDR2: SGDLS, YYNGEE. The CDR3 DNA follows: TGTGCCAGCAGCGTAGGAGGCGGGAGGGCCGTTAATGAGCAGTTCTTC. Amino acids: CASSVGGGRAVNEQFF.

The chain employs TRBV30 and TRBJ1-2; D gene unclear. Trimming removed 4 bases at V and 4 bases at J, with 13 bases between. Germline assignment: CDR1 GTSNPN and CDR2 SVGIG (reference sequence). This CDR3 is 13 amino acids long. The CDR3, as DNA: TGTGCCTGGACTGAACTGAGCGTCTATGGCTACACCTTC. Translated, it gives CAWTELSVYGYTF.

This rearrangement joins TRBV27 to TRBJ2-1; 7 bases are shared with TRBD2. Germline assignment: CDR1 MNHEY and CDR2 SMNVEV (reference sequence). The CDR3 has 16 residues. V dropped 2 bases and J dropped 2; count of bases not matched to a gene: 6. CDR3 sequence reads: CASSLTGEGAYNEQFF. CDR3 in DNA: TGTGCCAGCAGTTTAACGGGGGAGGGAGCCTACAATGAGCAGTTCTTC.